The 29 T cell receptor beta chains presented below share a single source sample, sequenced in a study of blood T cell repertoires in COVID-19. Clones were sequenced by immunoSEQ multiplex PCR, and TCRdb holds only the in-frame ones, with some missing. The table records about 80,000 clones, roughly 87% of them present only once. The sequenced sample was peripheral blood. The origin of the receptors is a man older than 75 with acute or convalescent COVID-19.

To note about this clone: At one end the junction does not follow the germline gene, possibly because of a read error. The chain carries TRBV9 and TRBJ1-3; 11 bases map to TRBD1. Germline values: CDR1 SGDLS, CDR2 YYNGEE. The CDR3 runs 16 residues. The CDR3 region is CANSSGQGDSGNTIYF. The CDR3 region has the DNA TGTGCCAACAGCTCGGGACAGGGGGACTCTGGAAACACCATATATTTT.

CDR3 in amino acids: CAIRLTGSSYNEQFF. In DNA form, the CDR3 reads TGTGCCATCAGATTGACAGGGTCCTCCTACAATGAGCAGTTCTTC. The rearrangement uses TRBV10-3 and TRBJ2-1; 7 nucleotides match TRBD1. Germline-derived CDR1 and CDR2 are ENHRY and SYGVKD. V lost 6 bases to trimming and J lost 0 bases; unmatched junction nucleotides: 5. The CDR3 contains 15 residues.

This chain connects TRBV7-9 to TRBJ2-6; 7 bases are shared with TRBD1. The germline V gene has CDR1 SEHNR and CDR2 FQNEAQ (reference sequence). The CDR3 covers 15 residues. J was trimmed by 10 bases and V by 1 base; bases with no gene match: 7. CDR3: CASSLDGTVGNVLTF. As DNA, the CDR3 is TGTGCCAGCAGCTTAGACGGGACAGTAGGAAACGTCCTGACTTTC.

This clone has only a few counts. The chain joins TRBV6-1 to TRBJ2-3, with D possibly matching TRBD2 (7 bases). V gave up 1 base and J gave up 1 base, with 9 bases separating them. In germline, CDR1 is MNHNS, CDR2 SASEGT. The CDR3 has 15 amino acids. As DNA, the CDR3 is TGTGCCAGCAGTGAAGGCGGGGGCCGCACAGATACGCAGTATTTT. Its protein product is CASSEGGGRTDTQYF.

This clone has only a few counts. The chain employs TRBV25-1 and TRBJ1-4; weak D call: TRBD1 (6 bases). V lost 8 bases and J lost 3, with 16 bases in between. The CDR3 extends over 15 amino acids. Germline V gene lookup returns CDR1 MGHDK and CDR2 SYGVNS. The DNA for the CDR3 is TGTGCCAGCGCGAGAACAGGGCCGGCTAATGAAAAACTGTTTTTT. This sequence encodes CASARTGPANEKLFF.

The rearrangement uses TRBV2 and TRBJ1-6, with D tentatively TRBD1 (6 bases). The CDR3 covers 15 residues. With 4 bases removed from V and 12 bases from J, the gap between germline ends came to 19 bases. Germline V gene data show CDR1 as SNHLY and CDR2 as FYNNEI. The CDR3 bases are TGTGCCAGCAGTGCACGGACGGGAGGGGGGAAACCCCTCCACTTT. The encoded protein is CASSARTGGGKPLHF.

The V and J genes are TRBV6-5 and TRBJ1-1, with TRBD1 identical over 7 bases. From germline, CDR1 is MNHEY and CDR2 SVGAGI. The ends lost 5 bases at V and 2 bases at J; junction bases unmatched: 5. The CDR3 totals 14 residues. CDR3 nucleotides: TGTGCCAGCAGTCGCTGGGACAGCAACACTGAAGCTTTCTTT. Translated: CASSRWDSNTEAFF.

This chain uses TRBV5-4 with TRBJ2-2; tentative D call: TRBD1 (5 bases). This CDR3 is 14 amino acids long. Germline-derived CDR1 and CDR2 are SGHNT and YYREEE (reference sequence). V lost 4 bases to trimming and J lost 4 bases, with 11 bases between them. The CDR3 reads CASSHRQITGELFF. The DNA of the CDR3 is TGTGCCAGCAGCCATCGACAGATCACCGGGGAGCTGTTTTTT.

The chain uses TRBV19 and TRBJ2-4, with 7 bases matching TRBD2. V was pared by 4 bases and J by 6 bases, with 3 bases of the junction left unmatched. This CDR3 is 13 amino acids long. The germline CDR1 and CDR2 sequences are LNHDA and SQIVND (reference sequence). DNA of the CDR3: TGTGCCAGTAGTAACCCGGGGGGAAACATTCAGTACTTC. This codes for CASSNPGGNIQYF.

V usage is TRBV12-3 or TRBV12-4 and J usage is TRBJ1-2, with 7 bases aligning to TRBD1. The CDR3 totals 13 residues. V dropped 3 bases and J dropped 6; count of bases not matched to a gene: 4. In DNA, the CDR3 is TGTGCCAGCAGTTTTCGACAGGGCCATGGCTACACCTTC. This sequence encodes CASSFRQGHGYTF.

The genes are TRBV24-1 and TRBJ2-1, with TRBD1 as a possible D gene (5 bases). Germline CDR1 reads KGHDR; CDR2 reads SFDVKD. The length of the CDR3 is 13 residues. V lost 9 bases, J lost 3 bases, and 11 bases lay in between. The CDR3 region is CATLGQSYNEQFF. CDR3 bases: TGTGCCACCCTAGGACAAAGCTACAATGAGCAGTTCTTC.

Only a few counts were recorded for this clone. The rearrangement uses TRBV19 and TRBJ1-3; 8 bases match TRBD1. CDR3 size: 15 residues. Trimming removed 5 bases from V and 4 bases from J; junction bases left unmatched: 7. The germline gives CDR1 LNHDA, CDR2 SQIVND (reference sequence). For the CDR3, the DNA is TGTGCCAGTAGTTCCAGGGGGCGTTCCGGAAACACCATATATTTT. Protein product: CASSSRGRSGNTIYF.

This chain connects TRBV11-2 to TRBJ2-1, with D possibly TRBD1 on 5 matching bases. The V and J ends lost 2 bases and 0 bases respectively, with 8 bases between them. The CDR3 length is 15 residues. Germline-derived CDR1 and CDR2 are SGHAT and FQNNGV. The CDR3 sequence: CASSLQGRSYNEQFF. DNA of the CDR3: TGTGCCAGCAGCTTACAGGGTCGCTCCTACAATGAGCAGTTCTTC.

This clone was counted between two and nine times. The J gene is TRBJ2-2, the V gene TRBV13; D unresolved. V was shortened by 0 bases and J by 1 base, with 9 bases between the two germline ends. CDR1 is PRHDT, CDR2 FYEKMQ, per germline (reference sequence). The CDR3 spans 16 residues. CDR3 DNA sequence: TGTGCCAGCAGCTTAGGGGTGTCGGGGAACACCGGGGAGCTGTTTTTT. Protein product: CASSLGVSGNTGELFF. Complete variable domain (other parts from reference TRBV13 and TRBJ2-2): AAGVIQSPRHLIKEKRETATLKCYPIPRHDTVYWYQQGPGQDPQFLISFYEKMQSDKGSIPDRFSAQQFSDYHSELNMSSLELGDSALYFCASSLGVSGNTGELFFGEGSRLTVL.

V is TRBV19 and J is TRBJ2-2, with a weak D call TRBD1 (9 bases). Germline V gene lookup returns CDR1 LNHDA and CDR2 SQIVND (reference sequence). CDR3 length equals 16 residues. V was cut by 6 bases and J by 4 bases, with 18 bases left in between. This chain's CDR3 is CASRGTGTRLTGELFF. The CDR3 DNA is TGTGCCAGTAGAGGGACAGGGACTAGACTCACCGGGGAGCTGTTTTTT.

With regard to this clone: At one boundary the junction diverges from the germline segment, which might be a read error. This chain connects TRBV5-1 to TRBJ1-1; D remains ambiguous. Looked up from germline, CDR1 is SGHRS and CDR2 is YFSETQ. The CDR3 sequence is 11 residues long. CDR3 region: CASTNEGEGFF. The CDR3 DNA reads as TGCGCCAGCACCAACGAGGGAGAAGGTTTCTTT.

This clone turned up a few times. The chain carries TRBV5-5 and TRBJ1-1; 7 nucleotides align to TRBD1. Germline V gives CDR1 SGHKS, CDR2 YYEKEE (reference sequence). Trimming at V came to 4 bases and at J to 3 bases, leaving 0 bases not matched to a gene. The CDR3 has 12 residues. Here the CDR3 reads CASSQGDTEAFF. Written as DNA, the CDR3 is TGTGCCAGCAGCCAGGGGGACACTGAAGCTTTCTTT.

The chain recombines TRBV25-1 with TRBJ1-1; D ambiguous. V gave up 2 bases and J gave up 6 bases, with 10 bases separating them. The germline CDR1 and CDR2 sequences are MGHDK and SYGVNS. CDR3 length: 13 residues. The DNA of the CDR3 is TGTGCCAGCAGTGAAAACTCCTTGGCTGAAGCTTTCTTT. Protein: CASSENSLAEAFF.

J is TRBJ2-1 and V is TRBV19; 15 nucleotides line up with TRBD2. CDR1 and CDR2 (germline): LNHDA, SQIVND (reference sequence). CDR3 length equals 16 residues. V dropped 4 bases and J dropped 9; count of bases not matched to a gene: 7. As DNA, the CDR3 is TGTGCCAGTAGTACTGCCGGGACTAGCGGGGGGAGTGAGCAGTTCTTC. Translating gives CASSTAGTSGGSEQFF.

The J gene is TRBJ1-2, the V gene TRBV19, with 8 bases aligning to TRBD1. Germline CDR1 reads LNHDA; CDR2 reads SQIVND (reference sequence). The CDR3 is 15 amino acids. The ends lost 6 bases at V and 4 bases at J; junction bases unmatched: 10. The CDR3 sequence: CASRPSDRVVYGYTF. CDR3 nucleotides: TGTGCCAGTAGACCTTCGGACAGGGTAGTCTATGGCTACACCTTC.

The CDR3 reads CASSPGLAGANEQFF. CDR3 in DNA: TGTGCCAGCTCACCCGGACTAGCGGGGGCCAATGAGCAGTTCTTC. V gene TRBV18 combines with J gene TRBJ2-1; 13 bases map to TRBD2. V was pared by 3 bases and J by 6 bases, with 2 bases of the junction left unmatched. CDR1 is KGHSH, CDR2 LQKENI, per germline. CDR3 size: 15 residues.

The rearrangement links TRBV9 to TRBJ2-1; the match to TRBD1 covers 10 bases. Germline V lookup: CDR1 SGDLS, CDR2 YYNGEE. CDR3 length: 21 amino acids. The V gene end was trimmed by 0 bases and the J gene end by 8 bases; junction bases not matched to a gene: 23. Here the CDR3 DNA reads TGTGCCAGCAGCGTAGCAGTCGACAGGGGGCCCTCCCTGGCGAGCTTACATGAGCAGTTCTTC. Its protein is CASSVAVDRGPSLASLHEQFF.

The genes are TRBV12-3 or TRBV12-4 and TRBJ1-2; D gene ambiguous. The CDR3 consists of 11 residues. Trimming removed 2 bases at V and 6 bases at J, with 4 bases between. Here the CDR3 DNA reads TGTGCCAGCAGTTTATCCAATGGCTACACCTTC. Amino acid sequence: CASSLSNGYTF.

The J gene is TRBJ2-7, the V gene TRBV7-9, with 7 positions matching TRBD1. The germline V gene has CDR1 SEHNR and CDR2 FQNEAQ (reference sequence). This CDR3 comprises 15 residues. J gave up 7 bases and V 4 bases, and 13 bases lay outside the gene matches. The CDR3, as DNA: TGTGCCAGCAGCTCCGGGACAGCGATTCTTGGAGAGCAGTACTTC. Its protein is CASSSGTAILGEQYF.

The chain employs TRBV9 and TRBJ2-1; possible D gene TRBD1, 6 bases. Trimming left V 0 bases short and J 8 bases short, with 15 bases between. The CDR3 loop spans 15 amino acids. The germline V gene encodes CDR1 SGDLS and CDR2 YYNGEE. The CDR3 protein is CASSVAGQTPDEQFF. The CDR3 DNA is TGTGCCAGCAGCGTAGCAGGACAGACCCCAGATGAGCAGTTCTTC.

This clone was detected once. The V call is TRBV5-4, the J call TRBJ2-3; TRBD1 aligns across 7 bases. The CDR3 is made up of 14 amino acids. The V and J ends lost 4 bases and 2 bases, in that order; junction bases with no gene match: 4. CDR1 is SGHNT and CDR2 is YYREEE in the germline V gene (reference sequence). In DNA form, the CDR3 reads TGTGCCAGCAGCCCAGACAGGGCCACAGATACGCAGTATTTT. Amino acids: CASSPDRATDTQYF.

The chain combines TRBV10-3 with TRBJ1-5; 10 bases align to TRBD1. This CDR3 is 16 amino acids long. After removal of 3 bases from V and 7 bases from J, the junction contained 9 bases not matched to a gene. Looked up from germline, CDR1 is ENHRY and CDR2 is SYGVKD. CDR3 residues: CAISDGDRGLGQPQHF. CDR3 DNA sequence: TGTGCCATCAGTGATGGAGACAGGGGGCTGGGGCAGCCCCAGCATTTT.

The J gene is TRBJ1-2, the V gene TRBV4-2, with 10 nucleotides matching TRBD1. V lost 5 bases, J lost 8 bases, and 8 bases stayed unmatched. CDR1 and CDR2 from the germline V gene are LGHNA and YNFKEQ. The CDR3 runs 14 residues. CDR3 in amino acids: CASSTPTGGGGYTF. CDR3 coding DNA: TGTGCCAGCAGCACCCCGACAGGGGGCGGAGGCTACACCTTC.

The V and J genes are TRBV6-5 and TRBJ2-7; D not resolved. Per the germline V gene, CDR1 is MNHEY and CDR2 is SVGAGI. The CDR3 loop spans 13 amino acids. The V end was cut by 0 bases, the J end by 3 bases, with 6 bases between. The DNA of the CDR3 is TGTGCCAGCAGTTACTCCGTACACTACGAGCAGTACTTC. Translating gives CASSYSVHYEQYF.